The entry below gives a single T cell receptor beta chain sequence along with its context. Its cognate antigen is unknown. Per the germline V gene, CDR1 is LGHNA and CDR2 is YNFKEQ. The CDR3 sequence is 16 residues long. Trimming left V 0 bases short and J 4 bases short, with 12 bases between. The data were obtained in a study of cytomegalovirus exposure and HLA in healthy donors. PCR involved 60 Vbeta and 13 Jbeta primers. Sequenced by immunoSEQ multiplex PCR; TCRdb stores in-frame clones only, minus some. The profile shows under 200,000 clones, around 82% of them singletons. General study results and limits: Among the CMV-associated chains, a few were confirmed in vitro as specific for CMV antigens.

The sequence was collected from a man in his thirties or forties in good health and CMV-seronegative. Material: PBMCs. The chain recombines TRBV4-2 with TRBJ2-2; possibly TRBD2 for D (5 bases). The CDR3 DNA is TGTGCCAGCAGCCAAGATCCGGACTTACCCACCGGGGAGCTGTTTTTT. It translates to CASSQDPDLPTGELFF.